This T cell receptor beta chain stems from a study of CD8 T cells in ankylosing spondylitis. General study findings and limits: Disease-linked clones displayed a CD8+ phenotype and appeared relatively rarely in peripheral blood. In the blood and synovial fluid of reactive arthritis, some motif variants had been previously reported. For ankylosing spondylitis blood, a TCR beta motif of seven to nine highly homologous variants appeared characteristic.

The table lists this clonotype with a few counts. What it recognizes is unknown. Between the trimmed V and J ends, which lost 4 bases and 2 bases, there was a span of 12 bases. CDR1 and CDR2 (germline): SGHTA, FQGNSA. This CDR3 contains 14 residues. Each TCR beta library was made by quantitative 5'-RACE that incorporated molecular barcodes. TCRdb ran MiXCR on the 5' RACE reads and lists one entry per CDR3 protein. In the table there are 200,000 to 300,000 distinct CDR3 sequences, roughly a tenth of which are singletons. The V and J genes are TRBV7-2 and TRBJ2-7; D ambiguous. The sequence was collected from a male donor with ankylosing spondylitis or in good health (not recorded which). Sequenced sample: blood, either unsorted or a sorted T cell fraction (not recorded which). CDR3 DNA sequence: TGTGCCAGCAGCTCCGCGTCCCCCCCCTACGAGCAGTACTTC. Translated: CASSSASPPYEQYF.